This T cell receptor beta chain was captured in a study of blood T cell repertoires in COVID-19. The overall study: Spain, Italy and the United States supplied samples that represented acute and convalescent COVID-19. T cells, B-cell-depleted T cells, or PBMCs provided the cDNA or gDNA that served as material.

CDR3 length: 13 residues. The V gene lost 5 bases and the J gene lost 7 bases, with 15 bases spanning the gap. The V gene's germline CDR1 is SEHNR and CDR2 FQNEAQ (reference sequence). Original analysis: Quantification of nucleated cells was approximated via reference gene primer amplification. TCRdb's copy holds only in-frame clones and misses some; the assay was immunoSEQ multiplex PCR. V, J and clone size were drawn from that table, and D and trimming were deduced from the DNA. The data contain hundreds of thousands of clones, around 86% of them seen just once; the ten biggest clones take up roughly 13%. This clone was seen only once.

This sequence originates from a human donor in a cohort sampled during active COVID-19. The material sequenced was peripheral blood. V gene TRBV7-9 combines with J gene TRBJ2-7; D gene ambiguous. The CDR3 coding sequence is TGTGCCAGCAGCCTTTCTAGGATTTCGGAGCAGTACTTC. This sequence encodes CASSLSRISEQYF.